Shown below are 19 T cell receptor beta chains from a single sample sequenced in a study of early stage breast cancer tumors. Profiled with immunoSEQ multiplex PCR; TCRdb holds only in-frame clones, not every one. The sample records 35,000 to 45,000 clones, 70% to 80% being singletons. Specimen: blood. Receptor source: a person aged 55 to 69 with breast cancer.

This clone is judged medium-sized (0.01 to 0.1%). V gene TRBV19 combines with J gene TRBJ1-5; the D gene is possibly TRBD1 (5 bases). Trimming cost V 2 bases and J 4 bases, with 6 bases left between them. The CDR3 extends over 13 amino acids. Looked up from germline, CDR1 is LNHDA and CDR2 is SQIVND (reference sequence). The CDR3 here is CASSIRGNQPQHF. CDR3 nucleotides: TGTGCCAGTAGTATAAGGGGTAATCAGCCCCAGCATTTT.

The rearrangement joins TRBV4-1 to TRBJ2-7; no reliable D call. Germline V gene data show CDR1 as MGHRA and CDR2 as YSYEKL. Trimming pared 4 bases from V and 4 bases from J, leaving 17 bases between. This CDR3 region has 15 residues. The CDR3 loop reads CASSRTPLGPYEQYF. CDR3 in DNA: TGCGCCAGCAGCCGGACCCCGCTTGGGCCATACGAGCAGTACTTC.

This chain uses TRBV4-1 with TRBJ2-1; 8 bases are shared with TRBD2. CDR1 and CDR2 (germline): MGHRA, YSYEKL. The CDR3 extends over 15 amino acids. V gave up 5 bases and J gave up 11 bases; unmatched junction bases: 14. The CDR3 sequence: CASSSKEAGEAKQFF. The CDR3 nucleotides are TGCGCCAGCAGCTCGAAGGAAGCGGGAGAGGCCAAGCAGTTCTTC.

CDR3 loop: CASSIGQGYTF. CDR3 nucleotides: TGTGCCAGTAGTATAGGACAAGGCTACACCTTC. J is TRBJ1-2 and V is TRBV19; D is unresolved. The V and J ends lost 1 base and 8 bases respectively, with 5 bases between them. This CDR3 region has 11 residues. CDR1 and CDR2 (germline): LNHDA, SQIVND (reference sequence).

The rearrangement joins TRBV6-6 to TRBJ1-4; no clear D. Germline CDR1 and CDR2: MNHNY and SVGAGI (reference sequence). V was cut by 8 bases and J by 3 bases, with 4 bases left in between. The CDR3 has 11 residues. In nucleotides, the CDR3 is TGTGCCAGCGGAGCTAATGAAAAACTGTTTTTT. It codes for CASGANEKLFF.

The chain recombines TRBV29-1 with TRBJ2-3, with D perhaps assigned TRBD1 or TRBD2 (5 bases each). This CDR3 spans 20 amino acids. The germline gives CDR1 SQVTM, CDR2 ANQGSEA. The V gene lost 4 bases and the J gene lost 2 bases, with 31 bases spanning the gap. CDR3 loop: CSVGDPQGVEPGIATDTQYF. In DNA form, the CDR3 reads TGCAGCGTTGGGGACCCCCAGGGTGTGGAGCCCGGAATCGCCACAGATACGCAGTATTTT.

This sequence joins TRBV28 and TRBJ2-5; 12 bases match TRBD2. This CDR3 has 15 amino acids. CDR1 and CDR2 (germline): MDHEN, SYDVKM. J was trimmed by 2 bases and V by 2 bases; bases with no gene match: 0. Written as DNA, the CDR3 is TGTGCCAGCAGTTTAACTAGCGGGGGGCAAGAGACCCAGTACTTC. Translated: CASSLTSGGQETQYF.

In this sample, this clone turned up once. V usage is TRBV7-2 and J usage is TRBJ2-7; maybe TRBD2 (5 bases). Looked up from germline, CDR1 is SGHTA and CDR2 is FQGNSA. The length of the CDR3 is 15 residues. The V and J ends lost 1 base and 7 bases respectively, with 17 bases between them. The CDR3 nucleotides read TGTGCCAGCAGCTTAGAAGGCCGGCGGTCGGGGGAGCAGTACTTC. It codes for CASSLEGRRSGEQYF.

V gene TRBV27 combines with J gene TRBJ2-5; weak D call: TRBD1 (7 bases). Germline V gene data show CDR1 as MNHEY and CDR2 as SMNVEV (reference sequence). The CDR3 has 13 residues. V lost 6 bases to trimming and J lost 7 bases, with 15 bases between them. The CDR3 protein is CASRGGQYGTQYF. The CDR3 DNA reads TGTGCCAGCAGGGGGGGACAGTATGGGACCCAGTACTTC.

J is TRBJ1-1 and V is TRBV18, with a tentative D call TRBD1 (5 bases). This CDR3 spans 14 amino acids. The germline V and J ends were trimmed by 0 bases and 6 bases, with 11 bases remaining between them. Germline V gene lookup returns CDR1 KGHSH and CDR2 LQKENI. This CDR3 reads CASSPPGARAEAFF. The CDR3 bases are TGTGCCAGCTCACCACCTGGGGCGCGCGCTGAAGCTTTCTTT.

This chain joins TRBV7-3 and TRBJ2-1; TRBD1 agrees at 8 bases. This CDR3 has 15 residues. In germline, CDR1 is SGHTA, CDR2 FQGTGA. The junction had 5 bases not matched to a gene; V was cut back by 5 bases and J by 2 bases. The CDR3 DNA is TGTGCCAGCAGCCCGCAGGACAGGGCCTACAATGAGCAGTTCTTC. Translated, it gives CASSPQDRAYNEQFF. The full variable domain, rest sourced from reference TRBV7-3 and TRBJ2-1, is GAGVSQTPSNKVTEKGKYVELRCDPISGHTALYWYRQSLGQGPEFLIYFQGTGAADDSGLPNDRFFAVRPEGSVSTLKIQRTERGDSAVYLCASSPQDRAYNEQFFGPGTRLTVL.

The rearrangement links TRBV30 to TRBJ1-5; weak D call: TRBD1 (6 bases). V lost 5 bases, J lost 11 bases, and 19 bases lay in between. Per the germline V gene, CDR1 is GTSNPN and CDR2 is SVGIG (reference sequence). The CDR3 runs to 13 residues. Here the CDR3 DNA reads TGTGCCTGGTCTGGGACACCCAGAAGAGCCCAGCATTTT. Protein product: CAWSGTPRRAQHF.

The V call is TRBV7-8, the J call TRBJ1-3; no firm D call. The CDR3 is made up of 17 amino acids. CDR1 and CDR2 (germline): SGHVS, FQNEAQ. Trimming took off 2 bases at V and 0 bases at J, with 14 bases between the two ends. Here the CDR3 DNA reads TGTGCCAGCAGCTTAAATGGCGAGAGTTTCTCTGGAAACACCATATATTTT. It yields the protein CASSLNGESFSGNTIYF. Filled out from reference TRBV7-8 and TRBJ1-3, the complete variable domain reads GAGVSQSPRYKVAKRGQDVALRCDPISGHVSLFWYQQALGQGPEFLTYFQNEAQLDKSGLPSDRFFAERPEGSVSTLKIQRTQQEDSAVYLCASSLNGESFSGNTIYFGEGSWLTVV.

This chain links TRBV5-1 with TRBJ2-5; no firm D call. Per the germline V gene, CDR1 is SGHRS and CDR2 is YFSETQ. This CDR3 has 13 residues. The V and J ends lost 0 bases and 4 bases respectively, with 7 bases between them. CDR3 DNA: TGCGCCAGCAGCTTGGGGTTGGGAGAGACCCAGTACTTC. Its translation is CASSLGLGETQYF. Supplemented by reference TRBV5-1 and TRBJ2-5, the full variable domain reads KAGVTQTPRYLIKTRGQQVTLSCSPISGHRSVSWYQQTPGQGLQFLFEYFSETQRNKGNFPGRFSGRQFSNSRSEMNVSTLELGDSALYLCASSLGLGETQYFGPGTRLLVL.

This chain connects TRBV14 to TRBJ2-1, with 11 bases that match TRBD2. Germline V gives CDR1 SGHDN, CDR2 FVKESK. The CDR3 loop spans 16 amino acids. V lost 1 base, J lost 5 bases, and 4 bases stayed unmatched. CDR3 nucleotides: TGTGCCAGCAGCCAAGCGACTAGCGGGATTCACAATGAGCAGTTCTTC. Amino acid sequence: CASSQATSGIHNEQFF.

This clone was seen more than once but under ten times. The chain recombines TRBV18 with TRBJ1-2; no clear D gene. V lost 6 bases to trimming and J lost 4 bases, with 15 bases between them. The germline V gene has CDR1 KGHSH and CDR2 LQKENI. The length of the CDR3 is 14 residues. The CDR3 loop is CASSQAREGYGYTF. The CDR3 DNA follows: TGTGCCAGCTCCCAGGCCCGGGAGGGCTATGGCTACACCTTC.

The chain couples TRBV2 to TRBJ2-1; unclear D gene. The CDR3 sequence is 16 residues long. V was shortened by 5 bases and J by 0 bases, with 14 bases between the two germline ends. Per the germline V gene, CDR1 is SNHLY and CDR2 is FYNNEI. CDR3 coding DNA: TGTGCCAGCAGTTTATCACGGCCGAGCTCCTACAATGAGCAGTTCTTC. It codes for CASSLSRPSSYNEQFF.

CDR3 residues: CASSITQSRANVLTF. Here the CDR3 DNA reads TGTGCCAGCAGTATTACACAAAGTCGGGCCAACGTCCTGACTTTC. The V gene is TRBV6-1, the J gene TRBJ2-6; D gene ambiguous. The CDR3 length is 15 residues. CDR1 MNHNS and CDR2 SASEGT come from the germline V gene. Trimming removed 5 bases at V and 5 bases at J, with 13 bases between.

The chain is built from TRBV7-9 and TRBJ2-5; TRBD2 matches at 9 bases. From germline, CDR1 is SEHNR and CDR2 FQNEAQ (reference sequence). J lost 6 bases, V lost 6 bases, and 11 bases had no gene match. The CDR3 loop spans 15 amino acids. Written as DNA, the CDR3 is TGTGCCAGCAGTTTCGATAGCGGGAGAGGGAAGACCCAGTACTTC. It translates to CASSFDSGRGKTQYF.